This is a list of T cell receptor beta chains from one sample in a study of T cells in Graves' hyperthyroidism and ophthalmopathy. TCRdb re-called the multiplex PCR reads through MiXCR, storing one row per CDR3 protein. This sample yields 450,000 to 650,000 distinct CDR3 sequences, of which over 12% are seen a single time; around 7% belongs to the top ten. The sequencing input was blood. Receptors originate from a woman younger than 35 with Graves' ophthalmopathy. Each CDR3 is given with its conserved first and last residue. Each record gives: clone size, CDR3 length, J gene, D gene, V gene, CDR3 protein, CDR3 DNA. D genes are given only for firm matches. Some rows have no size entry. The others give once, few or many, or a class for an expanded clone.

clone size: many; CDR3 length: 10; J gene: TRBJ2-1; D gene: -; V gene: TRBV19; CDR3 protein: CASTGNEQFF; CDR3 DNA: TGTGCCAGTACCGGTAATGAGCAGTTCTTC
clone size: many; CDR3 length: 14; J gene: TRBJ2-3; D gene: -; V gene: TRBV6-5; CDR3 protein: CASSYSRGTDTQYF; CDR3 DNA: TGTGCCAGCAGTTACTCACGGGGCACAGATACGCAGTATTTT
clone size: many; CDR3 length: 13; J gene: TRBJ2-5; D gene: -; V gene: TRBV30; CDR3 protein: CAWRPVGGETQYF; CDR3 DNA: TGTGCCTGGCGACCTGTAGGTGGGGAGACCCAGTACTTC
clone size: few; CDR3 length: 15; J gene: TRBJ1-2; D gene: -; V gene: TRBV5-1; CDR3 protein: CASSLAGGANYGYTF; CDR3 DNA: TGCGCCAGCAGCTTGGCCGGGGGCGCCAACTATGGCTACACCTTC
clone size: many; CDR3 length: 15; J gene: TRBJ2-1; D gene: -; V gene: TRBV20-1; CDR3 protein: CSAREFALPYNEQFF; CDR3 DNA: TGCAGTGCTAGAGAGTTCGCGTTACCCTACAATGAGCAGTTCTTC
clone size: many; CDR3 length: 14; J gene: TRBJ2-1; D gene: TRBD2; V gene: TRBV28; CDR3 protein: CASTPGGRKNEQFF; CDR3 DNA: TGTGCCAGCACCCCCGGCGGGAGGAAAAATGAGCAGTTCTTC
clone size: many; CDR3 length: 14; J gene: TRBJ1-4; D gene: -; V gene: TRBV20-1; CDR3 protein: CSAREPPTNEKLFF; CDR3 DNA: TGCAGTGCTAGAGAACCTCCAACTAATGAAAAACTGTTTTTT
clone size: many; CDR3 length: 14; J gene: TRBJ2-7; D gene: -; V gene: TRBV20-1; CDR3 protein: CSAPTPQGVGEQYF; CDR3 DNA: TGCAGTGCCCCTACTCCACAGGGAGTAGGCGAGCAGTACTTC
clone size: -; CDR3 length: 16; J gene: TRBJ2-2; D gene: TRBD1; V gene: TRBV4-3; CDR3 protein: CASSQDRTGIDGELFF; CDR3 DNA: TGCGCCAGCAGCCAAGACCGGACAGGGATTGACGGGGAGCTGTTTTTT
clone size: -; CDR3 length: 15; J gene: TRBJ2-2; D gene: TRBD2; V gene: TRBV11-3; CDR3 protein: CASSYSGSTTGELFF; CDR3 DNA: TGTGCCAGCAGCTATAGCGGGAGTACCACCGGGGAGCTGTTTTTT
clone size: few; CDR3 length: 13; J gene: TRBJ2-7; D gene: -; V gene: TRBV30; CDR3 protein: CAWSVWGLDEQYF; CDR3 DNA: TGTGCCTGGAGCGTTTGGGGGCTTGACGAGCAGTACTTC
clone size: many; CDR3 length: 12; J gene: TRBJ2-1; D gene: TRBD2; V gene: TRBV13; CDR3 protein: CASSHGGNEQFF; CDR3 DNA: TGTGCCAGCAGCCACGGGGGGAATGAGCAGTTCTTC
clone size: -; CDR3 length: 18; J gene: TRBJ2-5; D gene: TRBD2; V gene: TRBV7-8; CDR3 protein: CASSLEPGLAGVWETQYF; CDR3 DNA: TGTGCCAGCAGCTTAGAGCCGGGACTAGCGGGAGTCTGGGAGACCCAGTACTTC
clone size: many; CDR3 length: 15; J gene: TRBJ2-7; D gene: -; V gene: TRBV28; CDR3 protein: CASSLKLLLSYEQYF; CDR3 DNA: TGTGCCAGCAGTCTAAAACTACTCCTCTCCTACGAGCAGTACTTC
clone size: many; CDR3 length: 17; J gene: TRBJ1-5; D gene: -; V gene: TRBV19; CDR3 protein: CASSLRVSRVGNQPQHF; CDR3 DNA: TGTGCCAGTAGTCTCCGGGTCTCACGGGTAGGCAATCAGCCCCAGCATTTT
clone size: many; CDR3 length: 14; J gene: TRBJ2-2; D gene: TRBD1; V gene: TRBV19; CDR3 protein: CASSGTGGTGELFF; CDR3 DNA: TGTGCCAGTAGCGGGACAGGAGGAACCGGGGAGCTGTTTTTT
clone size: many; CDR3 length: 13; J gene: TRBJ2-1; D gene: -; V gene: TRBV12-3/TRBV12-4; CDR3 protein: CASSIDSYNEQFF; CDR3 DNA: TGTGCCAGCAGTATAGACAGCTACAATGAGCAGTTCTTC
clone size: many; CDR3 length: 11; J gene: TRBJ1-2; D gene: -; V gene: TRBV28; CDR3 protein: CASSWNDGYTF; CDR3 DNA: TGTGCCAGCAGTTGGAATGATGGCTACACCTTC
clone size: -; CDR3 length: 16; J gene: TRBJ1-4; D gene: -; V gene: TRBV5-6; CDR3 protein: CASSLVRRGVNEKLFF; CDR3 DNA: TGTGCCAGCAGCTTGGTCCGGAGGGGAGTCAATGAAAAACTGTTTTTT
clone size: -; CDR3 length: 13; J gene: TRBJ2-7; D gene: -; V gene: TRBV2; CDR3 protein: CASMRGRDLEQYF; CDR3 DNA: TGTGCCAGCATGAGGGGGCGGGATCTCGAGCAGTACTTC
clone size: many; CDR3 length: 18; J gene: TRBJ2-5; D gene: TRBD2; V gene: TRBV6-5; CDR3 protein: CASSYSGLAGELQETQYF; CDR3 DNA: TGTGCCAGCAGTTACTCTGGACTAGCGGGAGAGCTCCAAGAGACCCAGTACTTC
clone size: -; CDR3 length: 16; J gene: TRBJ1-1; D gene: TRBD1; V gene: TRBV7-3; CDR3 protein: CASSPRVTGVYTGAFF; CDR3 DNA: TGTGCCAGCAGCCCGAGAGTGACAGGGGTCTACACTGGAGCTTTCTTT
clone size: many; CDR3 length: 14; J gene: TRBJ2-1; D gene: TRBD2; V gene: TRBV7-3; CDR3 protein: CASSRTSGYNEQFF; CDR3 DNA: TGTGCCAGCAGCCGGACTAGCGGTTACAATGAGCAGTTCTTC
clone size: few; CDR3 length: 15; J gene: TRBJ2-2; D gene: TRBD1; V gene: TRBV2; CDR3 protein: CASNWDRANTGELFF; CDR3 DNA: TGTGCCAGCAACTGGGACAGGGCGAACACCGGGGAGCTGTTTTTT
clone size: few; CDR3 length: 16; J gene: TRBJ1-1; D gene: -; V gene: TRBV9; CDR3 protein: CASSPRQTALNTEAFF; CDR3 DNA: TGTGCCAGCAGCCCCCGACAGACAGCTCTGAACACTGAAGCTTTCTTT
clone size: many; CDR3 length: 15; J gene: TRBJ1-1; D gene: -; V gene: TRBV3-1; CDR3 protein: CASSQDPTGPAEAFF; CDR3 DNA: TGTGCCAGCAGCCAAGATCCTACAGGACCCGCTGAAGCTTTCTTT
clone size: many; CDR3 length: 14; J gene: TRBJ2-3; D gene: -; V gene: TRBV12-3/TRBV12-4; CDR3 protein: CASTPRVNTDTQYF; CDR3 DNA: TGTGCCAGCACCCCGAGGGTGAACACAGATACGCAGTATTTT
clone size: many; CDR3 length: 17; J gene: TRBJ1-4; D gene: TRBD1; V gene: TRBV9; CDR3 protein: CASSPRTGSATNEKLFF; CDR3 DNA: TGTGCCAGCAGCCCCCGGACAGGGAGCGCAACTAATGAAAAACTGTTTTTT
clone size: -; CDR3 length: 17; J gene: TRBJ2-1; D gene: -; V gene: TRBV11-2; CDR3 protein: CASSLNYGSGAYNEQFF; CDR3 DNA: TGTGCCAGCAGCTTGAACTACGGGAGCGGAGCCTACAATGAGCAGTTCTTC
clone size: few; CDR3 length: 14; J gene: TRBJ2-7; D gene: TRBD2; V gene: TRBV28; CDR3 protein: CASAILAGLREQYF; CDR3 DNA: TGTGCCAGCGCAATACTAGCGGGACTCCGCGAGCAGTACTTC
clone size: -; CDR3 length: 15; J gene: TRBJ1-2; D gene: -; V gene: TRBV19; CDR3 protein: CASSINLAPVAGYTF; CDR3 DNA: TGTGCCAGTAGTATAAATCTGGCCCCGGTCGCCGGCTACACCTTC
clone size: many; CDR3 length: 17; J gene: TRBJ2-2; D gene: TRBD2; V gene: TRBV7-8; CDR3 protein: CASSSGLAGGHTGELFF; CDR3 DNA: TGTGCCAGCAGTAGTGGACTAGCGGGAGGGCATACCGGGGAGCTGTTTTTT
clone size: -; CDR3 length: 13; J gene: TRBJ2-5; D gene: -; V gene: TRBV5-5; CDR3 protein: CASGRAPPETQYF; CDR3 DNA: TGTGCCAGCGGTAGGGCCCCCCCAGAGACCCAGTACTTC
clone size: few; CDR3 length: 16; J gene: TRBJ2-2; D gene: TRBD1; V gene: TRBV11-1; CDR3 protein: CASSYSRTGDTGELFF; CDR3 DNA: TGTGCCAGCAGTTACAGTAGGACAGGGGACACCGGGGAGCTGTTTTTT
clone size: -; CDR3 length: 16; J gene: TRBJ1-2; D gene: TRBD1; V gene: TRBV28; CDR3 protein: CASRSATGGSNYGYTF; CDR3 DNA: TGTGCCAGCAGATCCGCCACAGGGGGATCTAACTATGGCTACACCTTC
clone size: many; CDR3 length: 15; J gene: TRBJ2-3; D gene: -; V gene: TRBV3-1; CDR3 protein: CASSQDAENTDTQYF; CDR3 DNA: TGTGCCAGCAGCCAAGACGCAGAAAACACAGATACGCAGTATTTT
clone size: many; CDR3 length: 16; J gene: TRBJ2-7; D gene: -; V gene: TRBV28; CDR3 protein: CASTLPGGSYSYEQYF; CDR3 DNA: TGTGCCAGCACCCTCCCTGGGGGCAGTTACTCCTACGAGCAGTACTTC
clone size: -; CDR3 length: 15; J gene: TRBJ2-4; D gene: TRBD1; V gene: TRBV14; CDR3 protein: CASSQSRGAKNIQYF; CDR3 DNA: TGTGCCAGCAGCCAATCCAGGGGGGCCAAAAACATTCAGTACTTC
clone size: -; CDR3 length: 14; J gene: TRBJ1-3; D gene: -; V gene: TRBV6-4; CDR3 protein: CASSPSPTDTIIYF; CDR3 DNA: TGTGCCAGCAGTCCCTCACCGACAGACACCATCATATATTTT
clone size: few; CDR3 length: 13; J gene: TRBJ1-2; D gene: TRBD1; V gene: TRBV29-1; CDR3 protein: CSVASRGFYGYTF; CDR3 DNA: TGCAGCGTTGCGTCCAGGGGGTTCTATGGCTACACCTTC
clone size: many; CDR3 length: 14; J gene: TRBJ2-3; D gene: TRBD2; V gene: TRBV2; CDR3 protein: CASIAGVPTDTQYF; CDR3 DNA: TGTGCCAGCATAGCGGGAGTACCCACAGATACGCAGTATTTT
clone size: many; CDR3 length: 15; J gene: TRBJ2-1; D gene: TRBD2; V gene: TRBV5-1; CDR3 protein: CASSLASGNYNEQFF; CDR3 DNA: TGCGCCAGCAGCTTGGCTAGCGGAAACTACAATGAGCAGTTCTTC
clone size: few; CDR3 length: 14; J gene: TRBJ2-1; D gene: -; V gene: TRBV7-9; CDR3 protein: CASRRDAGYNEQFF; CDR3 DNA: TGTGCCAGCAGGCGTGATGCAGGGTACAATGAGCAGTTCTTC